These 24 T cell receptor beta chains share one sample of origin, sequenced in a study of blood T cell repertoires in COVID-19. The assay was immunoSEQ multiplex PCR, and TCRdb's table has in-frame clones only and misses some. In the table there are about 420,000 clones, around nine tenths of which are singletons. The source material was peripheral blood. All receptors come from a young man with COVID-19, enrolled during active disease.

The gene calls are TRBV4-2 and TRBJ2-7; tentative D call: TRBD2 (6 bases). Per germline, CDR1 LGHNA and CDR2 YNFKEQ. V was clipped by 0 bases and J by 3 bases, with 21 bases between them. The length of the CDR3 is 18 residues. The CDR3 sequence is CASSQDRIVAGFYYEQYF. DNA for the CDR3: TGTGCCAGCAGCCAAGACCGAATAGTCGCGGGATTCTACTACGAGCAGTACTTC.

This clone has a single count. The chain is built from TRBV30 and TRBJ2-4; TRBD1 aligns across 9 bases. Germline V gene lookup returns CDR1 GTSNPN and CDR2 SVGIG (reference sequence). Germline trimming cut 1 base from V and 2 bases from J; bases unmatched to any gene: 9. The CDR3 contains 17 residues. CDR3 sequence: CAWSDPYRGLSKNIQYF. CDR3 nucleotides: TGTGCCTGGAGTGACCCATACAGGGGGCTGTCCAAAAACATTCAGTACTTC.

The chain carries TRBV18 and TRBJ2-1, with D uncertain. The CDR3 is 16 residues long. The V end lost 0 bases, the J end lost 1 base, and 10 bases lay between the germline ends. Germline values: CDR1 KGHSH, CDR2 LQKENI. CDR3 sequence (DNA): TGTGCCAGCTCACCACCCGCGTCTAGTTCCTACAATGAGCAGTTCTTC. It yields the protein CASSPPASSSYNEQFF.

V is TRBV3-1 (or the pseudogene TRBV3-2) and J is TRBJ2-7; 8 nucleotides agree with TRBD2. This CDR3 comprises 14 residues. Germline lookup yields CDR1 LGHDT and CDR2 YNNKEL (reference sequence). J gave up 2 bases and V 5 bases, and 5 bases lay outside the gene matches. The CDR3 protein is CASSAGREAYEQYF. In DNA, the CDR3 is TGTGCCAGCAGCGCGGGGCGGGAGGCCTACGAGCAGTACTTC.

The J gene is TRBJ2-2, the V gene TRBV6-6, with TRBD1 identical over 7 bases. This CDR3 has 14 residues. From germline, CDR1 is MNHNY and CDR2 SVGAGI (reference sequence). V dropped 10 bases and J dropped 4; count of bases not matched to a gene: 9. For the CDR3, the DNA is TGTGCCATCAAAATGACAGGGACCACCGGGGAGCTGTTTTTT. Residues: CAIKMTGTTGELFF.

CDR3 DNA sequence: TGTGCCAGCAGACTCTCTAGCGGGAGGTTCAATGAGCAGTTCTTC. It is translated as CASRLSSGRFNEQFF. The gene calls are TRBV6-5 and TRBJ2-1; 11 bases match TRBD2. Germline-derived CDR1 and CDR2 are MNHEY and SVGAGI. This CDR3 region has 15 residues. J was trimmed by 6 bases and V by 6 bases; bases with no gene match: 7.

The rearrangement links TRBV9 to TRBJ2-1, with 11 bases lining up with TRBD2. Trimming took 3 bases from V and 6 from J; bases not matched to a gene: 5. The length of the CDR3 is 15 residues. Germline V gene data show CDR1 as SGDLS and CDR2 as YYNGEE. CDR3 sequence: CASSAGLAEGNEQFF. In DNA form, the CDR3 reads TGTGCCAGCAGCGCGGGACTAGCGGAGGGCAATGAGCAGTTCTTC. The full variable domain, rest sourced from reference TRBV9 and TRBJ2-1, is DSGVTQTPKHLITATGQRVTLRCSPRSGDLSVYWYQQSLDQGLQFLIQYYNGEERAKGNILERFSAQQFPDLHSELNLSSLELGDSALYFCASSAGLAEGNEQFFGPGTRLTVL.

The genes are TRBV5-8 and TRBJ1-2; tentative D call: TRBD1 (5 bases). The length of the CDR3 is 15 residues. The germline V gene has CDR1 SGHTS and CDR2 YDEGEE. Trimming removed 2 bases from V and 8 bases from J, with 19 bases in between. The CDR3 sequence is CASSLGDSMVRGYTF. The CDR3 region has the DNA TGTGCCAGCAGCTTAGGCGACAGTATGGTTCGCGGCTACACCTTC.

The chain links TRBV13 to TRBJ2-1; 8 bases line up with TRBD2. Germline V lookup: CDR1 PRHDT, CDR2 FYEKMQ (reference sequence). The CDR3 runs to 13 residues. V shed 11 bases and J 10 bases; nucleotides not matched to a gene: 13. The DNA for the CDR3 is TGTGCCCAAGCAGGTGGCGGGGGGACCGAGCAGTTCTTC. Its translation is CAQAGGGGTEQFF.

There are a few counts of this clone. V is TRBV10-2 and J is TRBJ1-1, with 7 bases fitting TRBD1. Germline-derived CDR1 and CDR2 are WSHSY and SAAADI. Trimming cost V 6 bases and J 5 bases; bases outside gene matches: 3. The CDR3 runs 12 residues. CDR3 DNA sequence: TGCGCCAGCAGGGACAGGTTGACTGAAGCTTTCTTT. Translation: CASRDRLTEAFF.

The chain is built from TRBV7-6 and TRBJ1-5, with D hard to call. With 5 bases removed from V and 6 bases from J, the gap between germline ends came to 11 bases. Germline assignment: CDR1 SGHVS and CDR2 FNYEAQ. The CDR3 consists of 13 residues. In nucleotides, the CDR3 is TGTGCCAGCAGCCCAAGCGGATCTCAGCCCCAGCATTTT. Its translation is CASSPSGSQPQHF.

CDR3 DNA: TGCGCCAGCAGCCTATACGAACTAGCGGGTCCTAGCTCCTACAATGAGCAGTTCTTC. It specifies CASSLYELAGPSSYNEQFF. The chain employs TRBV5-1 and TRBJ2-1; 9 bases are a match to TRBD2. Germline CDR1 and CDR2: SGHRS and YFSETQ. V lost 4 bases and J lost 0; bases outside the gene matches: 14. This CDR3 comprises 19 residues. Full variable domain (outside the CDR3, taken from reference TRBV5-1 and TRBJ2-1): KAGVTQTPRYLIKTRGQQVTLSCSPISGHRSVSWYQQTPGQGLQFLFEYFSETQRNKGNFPGRFSGRQFSNSRSEMNVSTLELGDSALYLCASSLYELAGPSSYNEQFFGPGTRLTVL.

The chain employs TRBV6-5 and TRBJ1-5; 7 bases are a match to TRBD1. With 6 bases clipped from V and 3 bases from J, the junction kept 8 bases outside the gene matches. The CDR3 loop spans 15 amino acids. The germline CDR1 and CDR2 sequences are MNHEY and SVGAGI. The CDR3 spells CASRKRDSFNQPQHF. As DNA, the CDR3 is TGTGCCAGCAGAAAACGGGACAGCTTCAATCAGCCCCAGCATTTT.

The CDR3 spells CASSQDGTGSAYEQYF. CDR3 coding DNA: TGCGCCAGCAGCCAAGATGGGACAGGCAGCGCCTACGAGCAGTACTTC. The rearrangement uses TRBV4-1 and TRBJ2-7, with TRBD1 matching 8 bases. V lost 0 bases, J lost 2 bases, and 6 bases stayed unmatched. The CDR3 extends over 16 amino acids. Germline V gene data show CDR1 as MGHRA and CDR2 as YSYEKL.

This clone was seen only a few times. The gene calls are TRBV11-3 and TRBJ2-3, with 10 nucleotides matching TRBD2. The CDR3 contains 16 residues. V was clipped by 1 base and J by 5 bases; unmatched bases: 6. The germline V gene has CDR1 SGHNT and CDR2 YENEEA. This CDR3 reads CASSLVLAGAGDTQYF. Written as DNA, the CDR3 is TGTGCCAGCAGCTTAGTCCTAGCGGGAGCGGGAGATACGCAGTATTTT.

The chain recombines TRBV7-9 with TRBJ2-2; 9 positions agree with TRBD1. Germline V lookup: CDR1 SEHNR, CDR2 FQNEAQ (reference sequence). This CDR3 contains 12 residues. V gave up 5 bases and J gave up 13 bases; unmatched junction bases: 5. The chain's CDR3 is CASSRDRESLFF. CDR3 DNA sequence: TGTGCCAGCAGCCGGGACAGGGAGTCGCTGTTTTTT.

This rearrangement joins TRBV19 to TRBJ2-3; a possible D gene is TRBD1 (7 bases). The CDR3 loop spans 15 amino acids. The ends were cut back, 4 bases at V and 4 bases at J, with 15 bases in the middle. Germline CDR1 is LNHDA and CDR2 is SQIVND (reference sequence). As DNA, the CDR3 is TGTGCCAGTAGTACCGGGAGAAGGGGGCCAGATACGCAGTATTTT. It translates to CASSTGRRGPDTQYF.

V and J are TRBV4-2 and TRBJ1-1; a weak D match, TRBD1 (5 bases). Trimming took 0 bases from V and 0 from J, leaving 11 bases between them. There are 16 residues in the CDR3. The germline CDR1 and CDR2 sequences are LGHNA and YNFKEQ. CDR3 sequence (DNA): TGTGCCAGCAGCCAAGAGGGGGGTTCGGTGAACACTGAAGCTTTCTTT. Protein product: CASSQEGGSVNTEAFF.

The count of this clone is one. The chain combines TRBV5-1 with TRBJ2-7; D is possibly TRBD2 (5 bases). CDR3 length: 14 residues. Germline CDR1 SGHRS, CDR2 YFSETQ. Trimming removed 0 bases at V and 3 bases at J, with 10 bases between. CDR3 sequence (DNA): TGCGCCAGCAGCTTGGGGTTGGGGAGCTACGAGCAGTACTTC. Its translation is CASSLGLGSYEQYF.

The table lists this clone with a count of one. The CDR3: CASSYQGAQTEAFF. CDR3 nucleotides: TGTGCCAGCTCATATCAGGGGGCGCAGACTGAAGCTTTCTTT. The J gene is TRBJ1-1, the V gene TRBV18; TRBD1 agrees at 8 bases. V lost 5 bases to trimming and J lost 5 bases; unmatched junction nucleotides: 7. The germline gives CDR1 KGHSH, CDR2 LQKENI. The CDR3 runs to 14 residues. Filled out from reference TRBV18 and TRBJ1-1, the complete variable domain reads NAGVMQNPRHLVRRRGQEARLRCSPMKGHSHVYWYRQLPEEGLKFMVYLQKENIIDESGMPKERFSAEFPKEGPSILRIQQVVRGDSAAYFCASSYQGAQTEAFFGQGTRLTVV.

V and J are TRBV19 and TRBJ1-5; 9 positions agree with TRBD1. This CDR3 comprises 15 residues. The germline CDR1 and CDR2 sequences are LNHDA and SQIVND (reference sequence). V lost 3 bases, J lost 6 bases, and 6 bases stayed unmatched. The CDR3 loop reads CASSIPGTGSQPQHF. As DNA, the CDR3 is TGTGCCAGTAGTATCCCCGGGACAGGGAGTCAGCCCCAGCATTTT.

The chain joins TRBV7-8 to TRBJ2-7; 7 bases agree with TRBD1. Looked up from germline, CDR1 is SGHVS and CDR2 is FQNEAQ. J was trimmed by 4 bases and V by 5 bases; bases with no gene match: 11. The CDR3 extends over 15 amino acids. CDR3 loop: CASSRGTARGYEQYF. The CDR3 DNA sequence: TGTGCCAGCAGCCGTGGGACAGCCAGGGGTTACGAGCAGTACTTC.

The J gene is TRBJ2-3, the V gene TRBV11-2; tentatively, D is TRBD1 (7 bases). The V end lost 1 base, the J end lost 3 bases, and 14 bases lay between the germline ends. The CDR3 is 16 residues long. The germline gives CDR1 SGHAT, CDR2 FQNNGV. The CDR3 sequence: CASSLAETGRTDTQYF. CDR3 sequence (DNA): TGTGCCAGCAGCTTAGCGGAGACAGGGAGGACAGATACGCAGTATTTT.

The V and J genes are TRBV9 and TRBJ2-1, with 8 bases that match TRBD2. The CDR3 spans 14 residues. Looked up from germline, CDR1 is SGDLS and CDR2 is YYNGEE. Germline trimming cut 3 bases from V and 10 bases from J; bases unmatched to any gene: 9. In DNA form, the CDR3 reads TGTGCCAGCAGCGCGGCCGGGACTAGGGGGGAGCAGTTCTTC. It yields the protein CASSAAGTRGEQFF.